This T cell receptor beta chain stems from a study of blood T cell repertoires in COVID-19. Study background: Both acute and convalescent COVID-19 samples were obtained from the United States, Italy and Spain.

Per the original methods: Amplification from reference gene primers served as the basis for estimated nucleated cell counts. Produced via immunoSEQ multiplex PCR; TCRdb's table is partial and in-frame only. The D gene and trimming were derived from the DNA, and the V and J assignments and clone size from that table. The sample yields approximately 76,000 clones, around 79% seen once. The CDR3 has 16 amino acids. Trimming at V came to 8 bases and at J to 8 bases, leaving 18 bases not matched to a gene. Germline CDR1 MDHEN, CDR2 SYDVKM. This receptor was taken from a man in his fifties with acute or convalescent COVID-19. Sequenced sample: peripheral blood. The chain employs TRBV28 and TRBJ2-1, with 7 bases matching TRBD2. Here the CDR3 DNA reads TGTGCCAGCTCGTCTAGCGGTCACTACCCTAGCGATGAGCAGTTCTTC. This sequence encodes CASSSSGHYPSDEQFF.